This T cell receptor (beta chain) came from a study of CD8+ T cells in alopecia areata. As for the study in general: A regimen of oral tofacitinib, 5 to 10 mg twice daily, was given to treated patients. Notes on the study in general: Links between baseline CD8+ expansion and response need larger treated cohorts. Under tofacitinib, fewer expanded CD8+ clones appeared among the top 100 scalp clones.

The CDR3 is 15 amino acids. The ends were cut back, 1 base at V and 8 bases at J, with 15 bases in the middle. Germline loops: CDR1 SGHTA, CDR2 FQGNSA. cDNA serving as the sequencing template came from extracted, reverse transcribed RNA. Some clones are missing from TCRdb's copy, which holds only in-frame ones; the method was immunoSEQ multiplex PCR. Altogether 130,000 or so clones are present, about 59% being singletons, with the ten largest covering 5.7%. Points on this clone: What it binds is not known.

Stated treatment: oral pan-JAK inhibitor, 5-10 mg twice daily. The chain joins TRBV7-2 to TRBJ2-1; D might be TRBD1 or TRBD2, each matching 6 bases. The source of this sequence is a human donor with alopecia areata. The input for sequencing was CD4+ T cells sorted from blood, taken at week 4, from a patient treated with tofacitinib. The CDR3 loop reads CASSLGGGRGDEQFF. In nucleotides, the CDR3 is TGTGCCAGCAGCTTAGGAGGGGGGCGCGGCGATGAGCAGTTCTTC.